Following are 18 T cell receptor beta chains from one sample sequenced in a study of shared clonotypes between healthy human individuals. Profiled with immunoSEQ multiplex PCR; TCRdb holds only in-frame clones, not every one. The table lists about 2,100,000 clones, about 92% of them singletons, with 1.5% to 2% in the top ten. Selected positively for CCR7 and CD45RO-negative, naive CD8 cells excluded terminally differentiated effector memory CD45RA+ cells. The sample taken for sequencing was naive CD8+ T cells from PBMCs. The receptors stem from a man in his late teens or twenties in good health. Some clones in this sample may be carry-over from other donors' samples.

This clone was seen a handful of times. V is TRBV28 and J is TRBJ1-1; D is ambiguous. V lost 6 bases, J lost 7 bases, and 9 bases lay in between. The germline V gene has CDR1 MDHEN and CDR2 SYDVKM. The CDR3 totals 11 residues. The CDR3 sequence is CASSNSYEAFF. DNA for the CDR3: TGTGCCAGCAGCAACAGCTATGAAGCTTTCTTT.

The CDR3 DNA sequence: TGTGCCAGCAGTGATACAGGGGGCTTGGATACGCAGTATTTT. Protein: CASSDTGGLDTQYF. The rearrangement links TRBV25-1 to TRBJ2-3, with 9 bases that match TRBD1. With V trimmed by 3 bases and J by 6 bases, 4 bases remained unmatched. Germline V gene lookup returns CDR1 MGHDK and CDR2 SYGVNS. CDR3 length equals 14 residues.

This sequence joins TRBV5-6 and TRBJ2-7, with D unclear. The V gene's germline CDR1 is SGHDT and CDR2 YYEEEE. V was clipped by 3 bases and J by 3 bases, with 4 bases between them. The length of the CDR3 is 11 residues. The CDR3 nucleotides read TGTGCCAGCAGCTCCGTCTACGAGCAGTACTTC. This codes for CASSSVYEQYF.

The gene calls are TRBV19 and TRBJ2-1, with D perhaps TRBD2 (6 bases). V was pared by 4 bases and J by 3 bases, with 13 bases between. The CDR3 loop spans 15 amino acids. CDR1 is LNHDA, CDR2 SQIVND, per germline (reference sequence). The CDR3: CASSTAPGDYNEQFF. The CDR3, as DNA: TGTGCCAGTAGTACAGCCCCGGGAGACTACAATGAGCAGTTCTTC.

This clone appeared a few times. Other DNA sequences in the sample encode the same CDR3. The chain couples TRBV27 to TRBJ2-7, with unresolved D. CDR3 length: 13 residues. Trimming took off 3 bases at V and 0 bases at J, with 6 bases between the two ends. CDR1 and CDR2 from the germline V gene are MNHEY and SMNVEV (reference sequence). The CDR3 region is CASSFHSSYEQYF. The CDR3 nucleotides are TGTGCCAGCAGTTTTCACAGCTCCTACGAGCAGTACTTC.

The V gene is TRBV6-5, the J gene TRBJ1-5; the match to TRBD1 covers 7 bases. Germline V CDR1 and CDR2: MNHEY, SVGAGI. V lost 11 bases, J lost 4 bases, and 8 bases stayed unmatched. This CDR3 has 13 residues. The CDR3 reads CAVGGRGNQPQHF. Written as DNA, the CDR3 is TGTGCCGTTGGGGGCAGGGGGAATCAGCCCCAGCATTTT.

The genes are TRBV10-3 and TRBJ2-2; D may be TRBD1 (6 bases). Between the trimmed V and J ends, which lost 7 bases and 7 bases, there was a span of 10 bases. The CDR3 runs 12 residues. The germline V gene encodes CDR1 ENHRY and CDR2 SYGVKD. The CDR3 is CAIKGEGGELFF. DNA of the CDR3: TGTGCCATCAAGGGGGAAGGCGGGGAGCTGTTTTTT.

J is TRBJ2-1 and V is TRBV9; 13 positions agree with TRBD2. The trim removed 7 bases at V and 9 bases at J, leaving 10 bases unmatched. This CDR3 is 15 amino acids long. Germline V CDR1 and CDR2: SGDLS, YYNGEE. The CDR3: CASSLGGLAGIEQFF. DNA of the CDR3: TGTGCCAGCTCCCTCGGGGGACTAGCGGGAATTGAGCAGTTCTTC.

The rearrangement uses TRBV6-4 and TRBJ2-1; the match to TRBD2 covers 7 bases. Germline V gene sequence: CDR1 MRHNA, CDR2 SNTAGT. This CDR3 is built from 15 residues. Trimming removed 6 bases from V and 5 bases from J; junction bases left unmatched: 10. The CDR3 DNA reads TGTGCCAGCAGCACTGGGGCTAGCGGCGACAATGAGCAGTTCTTC. Translated, it gives CASSTGASGDNEQFF.

This clone was picked up one time. The V gene is TRBV6-4, the J gene TRBJ2-3, with TRBD2 matching 7 bases. J gave up 2 bases and V 0 bases, and 8 bases lay outside the gene matches. The germline CDR1 and CDR2 sequences are MRHNA and SNTAGT. There are 17 residues in the CDR3. The CDR3 loop reads CASSDSCLAVTTDTQYF. CDR3 DNA: TGTGCCAGCAGTGACTCTTGTCTAGCGGTTACCACAGATACGCAGTATTTT.

The chain carries TRBV5-6 and TRBJ2-7, with 7 bases aligning to TRBD2. CDR3 length equals 11 residues. Germline V gene sequence: CDR1 SGHDT, CDR2 YYEEEE. The V gene end was trimmed by 3 bases and the J gene end by 11 bases; junction bases not matched to a gene: 5. The DNA for the CDR3 is TGTGCCAGCAGCTCCGCTGGACTAGAGTACTTC. Protein product: CASSSAGLEYF.

This sequence joins TRBV7-9 and TRBJ2-1; the match to TRBD2 covers 14 bases. The V and J ends lost 7 bases and 9 bases, in that order; junction bases with no gene match: 5. Germline values: CDR1 SEHNR, CDR2 FQNEAQ (reference sequence). CDR3 length equals 14 residues. The CDR3, as DNA: TGTGCCAGCACCCCGACTAGCGGGAGGGGTGAGCAGTTCTTC. Encoded protein: CASTPTSGRGEQFF.

This rearrangement joins TRBV28 to TRBJ2-5, with D unclear. The CDR3 runs 14 residues. Trimming shortened V by 1 base and J by 7 bases, and 13 bases separated the two germline ends. The germline CDR1 and CDR2 sequences are MDHEN and SYDVKM. The CDR3 bases are TGTGCCAGCAGTTTATCTTTAGCCCCGAGGACCCAGTACTTC. It is translated as CASSLSLAPRTQYF. The variable domain in full, completed from reference TRBV28 and TRBJ2-5, reads DVKVTQSSRYLVKRTGEKVFLECVQDMDHENMFWYRQDPGLGLRLIYFSYDVKMKEKGDIPEGYSVSREKKERFSLILESASTNQTSMYLCASSLSLAPRTQYFGPGTRLLVL.

The chain uses TRBV2 and TRBJ2-1; 10 bases are shared with TRBD2. This CDR3 has 16 amino acids. V trimming: 10 bases; J trimming: 6 bases; junction bases outside the gene matches: 15. Germline V gene data show CDR1 as SNHLY and CDR2 as FYNNEI. The CDR3 here is CATSRIGLADPNEQFF. The CDR3 DNA is TGTGCCACGAGCCGCATCGGACTAGCGGACCCCAATGAGCAGTTCTTC.

V is TRBV9 and J is TRBJ2-2; 9 bases agree with TRBD1. Losses at the gene ends were 4 bases for V and 4 bases for J; bases not matched to a gene: 5. Germline V CDR1 and CDR2: SGDLS, YYNGEE. This CDR3 is built from 15 residues. CDR3 protein: CASSPRDRATGELFF. DNA of the CDR3: TGTGCCAGCAGCCCCCGGGACAGGGCCACCGGGGAGCTGTTTTTT.

The genes are TRBV7-3 and TRBJ2-1, with TRBD2 matching 7 bases. CDR3 size: 15 residues. V gave up 2 bases and J gave up 10 bases; unmatched junction bases: 11. CDR1 and CDR2 from the germline V gene are SGHTA and FQGTGA. CDR3 residues: CASSLELASGGEQFF. In DNA, the CDR3 is TGTGCCAGCAGCTTAGAACTAGCGAGCGGCGGGGAGCAGTTCTTC.

V usage is TRBV10-3 and J usage is TRBJ2-7; D gene unclear. The germline V and J ends were trimmed by 4 bases and 3 bases, with 7 bases remaining between them. Germline V gene sequence: CDR1 ENHRY, CDR2 SYGVKD. This CDR3 comprises 12 residues. CDR3 region: CAISVVGYEQYF. CDR3 DNA: TGTGCCATCAGTGTCGTCGGCTACGAGCAGTACTTC.

The CDR3 sequence: CASSLPPTSGKVSNEQFF. The CDR3 DNA sequence: TGTGCCAGCAGCTTACCTCCGACTAGCGGGAAGGTATCCAATGAGCAGTTCTTC. V and J are TRBV7-9 and TRBJ2-1; TRBD2 matches at 11 bases. J gave up 6 bases and V 2 bases, and 12 bases lay outside the gene matches. Germline-derived CDR1 and CDR2 are SEHNR and FQNEAQ (reference sequence). This CDR3 has 18 residues.